This T cell receptor (beta chain) was captured by sequencing in a study of technical replicates of blood from several donors. Assay: immunoSEQ multiplex PCR; the TCRdb copy retains only in-frame clones and omits some. The data show under 45,000 clones, approximately 96% seen once. The length of the CDR3 is 15 residues. Per the germline V gene, CDR1 is ENHRY and CDR2 is SYGVKD. V dropped 3 bases and J dropped 6; count of bases not matched to a gene: 5. The sample taken for sequencing was T cells isolated from PBMCs. J is TRBJ1-5 and V is TRBV10-3; 10 nucleotides agree with TRBD1. This clonotype was sampled from a human donor in good health. The CDR3: CAISDPGQGSQPQHF. In nucleotides, the CDR3 is TGTGCCATCAGTGATCCGGGACAGGGGTCTCAGCCCCAGCATTTT.